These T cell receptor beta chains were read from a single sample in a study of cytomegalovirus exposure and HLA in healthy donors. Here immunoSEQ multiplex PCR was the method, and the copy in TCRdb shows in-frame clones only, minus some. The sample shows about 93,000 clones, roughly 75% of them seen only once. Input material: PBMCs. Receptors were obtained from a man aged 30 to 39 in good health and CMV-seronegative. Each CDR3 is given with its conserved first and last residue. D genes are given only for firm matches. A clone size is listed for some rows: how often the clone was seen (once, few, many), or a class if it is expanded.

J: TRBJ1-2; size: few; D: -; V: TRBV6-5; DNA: TGTGCCAGCAGTTACTACAGGGTCGGCTATGGCTACACCTTC; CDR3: CASSYYRVGYGYTF
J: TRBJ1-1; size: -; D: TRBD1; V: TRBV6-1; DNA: TGTGCCAGCAGGGGACAGGGACTGAACACTGAAGCTTTCTTT; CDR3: CASRGQGLNTEAFF
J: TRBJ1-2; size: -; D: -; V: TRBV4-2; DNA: TGTGCCAGCAGCCAAGTCTTCAAGGACTCCAAGACGGGCTATGGCTACACCTTC; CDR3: CASSQVFKDSKTGYGYTF
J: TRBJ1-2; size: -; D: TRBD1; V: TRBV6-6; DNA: TGTGCCAGCAGTTACTCCGGACAGGGGGCAAACTATGGCTACACCTTC; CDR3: CASSYSGQGANYGYTF
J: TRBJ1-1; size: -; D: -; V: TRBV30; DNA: TGTGCCTGGAGTGTACAGGGCTACACTGAAGCTTTCTTT; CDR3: CAWSVQGYTEAFF
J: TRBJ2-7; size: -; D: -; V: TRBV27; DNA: TGTGCCAGCAGTTCACCCTCGACAGGTGGCGACGAGCAGTACTTC; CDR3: CASSSPSTGGDEQYF
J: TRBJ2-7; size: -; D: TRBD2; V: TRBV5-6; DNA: TGTGCCAGCAGCTTAGGGGGGACTAGCTCCTACGAGCAGTACTTC; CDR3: CASSLGGTSSYEQYF
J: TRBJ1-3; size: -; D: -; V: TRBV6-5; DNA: TGTGCCAGCAGCCCAGGGGAAGACACCATATATTTT; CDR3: CASSPGEDTIYF
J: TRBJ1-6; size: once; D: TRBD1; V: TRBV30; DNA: TGTGCCTGGAGTCCACTCAGGGGGGACGCCTATAATTCACCCCTCCACTTT; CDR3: CAWSPLRGDAYNSPLHF
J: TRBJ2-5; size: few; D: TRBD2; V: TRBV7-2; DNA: TGTGCCAGCAGCTTTAGGCTAGCGGGAGCTCGGACCCAGTACTTC; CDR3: CASSFRLAGARTQYF
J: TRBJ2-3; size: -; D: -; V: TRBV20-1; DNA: TGCAGTGCCATAGAAAAAGATACGCAGTATTTT; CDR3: CSAIEKDTQYF
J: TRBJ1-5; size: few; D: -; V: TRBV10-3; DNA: TGTGCCAGCCAGCGGACGAATGATCAGCCCCAGCATTTT; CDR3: CASQRTNDQPQHF
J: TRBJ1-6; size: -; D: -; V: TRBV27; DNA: TGTGCCAGCAGAGAGTATAATTCACCCCTCCACTTT; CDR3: CASREYNSPLHF
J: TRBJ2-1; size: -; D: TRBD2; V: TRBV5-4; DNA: TGTGCCAGCAGCCCCCTTGGAAGCGGGGCCTCCCTCTCCTACAATGAGCAGTTCTTC; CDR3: CASSPLGSGASLSYNEQFF
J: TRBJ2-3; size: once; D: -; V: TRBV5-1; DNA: TGCGCCAGCAGCTTGACACACGGCACAGATACGCAGTATTTT; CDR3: CASSLTHGTDTQYF
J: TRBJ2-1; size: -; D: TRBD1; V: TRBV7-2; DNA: TGTGCCAGCAGCCCGGGACAGGGGAGGGATGAGCAGTTCTTC; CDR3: CASSPGQGRDEQFF
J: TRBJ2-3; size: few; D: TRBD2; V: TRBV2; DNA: TGTGCCAGCAGTGACGCTAGCGGGAGCCCTAGCACAGATACGCAGTATTTT; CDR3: CASSDASGSPSTDTQYF
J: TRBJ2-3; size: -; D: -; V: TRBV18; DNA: TGTGCCAGCTCACCATCAGGGGCCAGCACAGATACGCAGTATTTT; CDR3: CASSPSGASTDTQYF
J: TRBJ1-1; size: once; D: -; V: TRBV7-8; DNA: TGTGCCAGCAGCTTAGAGGCGAGGAGTGAAGCTTTCTTT; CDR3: CASSLEARSEAFF
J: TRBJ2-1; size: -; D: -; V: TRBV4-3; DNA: TGCGCCAGCAGCCCCTCTTTCGCCTACGGTGAGCAGTTCTTC; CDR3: CASSPSFAYGEQFF
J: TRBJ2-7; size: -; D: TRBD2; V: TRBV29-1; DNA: TGCAGCGTTGTTTCGGCTAGCGGTTCCTACGAGCAGTACTTC; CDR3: CSVVSASGSYEQYF
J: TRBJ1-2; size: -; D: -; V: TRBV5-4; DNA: TGTGCCAGCAGCTTGTCAAACTCCCTCGGGGGTGGCTACACCTTC; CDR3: CASSLSNSLGGGYTF
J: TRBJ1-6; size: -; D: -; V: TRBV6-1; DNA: TGTGCCAGCAGTGAAGATTCAGGCAGTAATTCACCCCTCCACTTT; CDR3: CASSEDSGSNSPLHF
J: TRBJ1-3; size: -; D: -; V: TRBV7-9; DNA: TGTGCCAGCAGCCGGACAGACTCTGGAAACACCATATATTTT; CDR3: CASSRTDSGNTIYF
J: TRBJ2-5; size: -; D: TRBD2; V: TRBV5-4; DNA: TGTGCCAGCAGCCCTAGACTAGCGGGCCGCCAAGAGACCCAGTACTTC; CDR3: CASSPRLAGRQETQYF
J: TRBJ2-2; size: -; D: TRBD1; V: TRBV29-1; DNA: TGCAGCGCCCCCAACGACAGGGGCACCGGGGAGCTGTTTTTT; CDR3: CSAPNDRGTGELFF
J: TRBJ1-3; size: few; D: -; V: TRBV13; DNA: TGTGCCAGCAGCTTTAGGGGGGGTAGACGCTCTGGAAACACCATATATTTT; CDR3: CASSFRGGRRSGNTIYF
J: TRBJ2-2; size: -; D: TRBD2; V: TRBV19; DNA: TGTGCCAGTAGTATAGGGGGAGGGAGTTTCCCCGGGGAGCTGTTTTTT; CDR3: CASSIGGGSFPGELFF
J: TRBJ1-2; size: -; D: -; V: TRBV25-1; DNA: TGTGCCAGCAGTGAACTTGGGACAACTAACTATGGCTACACCTTC; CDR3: CASSELGTTNYGYTF
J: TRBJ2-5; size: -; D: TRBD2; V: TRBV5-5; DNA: TGTGCCAGCAGCCTACTAGCGGGGGACCAAGAGACCCAGTACTTC; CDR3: CASSLLAGDQETQYF
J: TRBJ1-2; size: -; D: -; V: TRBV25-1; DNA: TGTGCCAGCAGTGAATTTGTAGGCACGGAGGGCTACACCTTC; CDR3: CASSEFVGTEGYTF